The next 10 T cell receptor beta chains were all read from a single sample in a study of cytomegalovirus exposure and HLA in healthy donors. PCR amplification relied on 60 Vbeta primers (plus 13 Jbeta primers). Data came from immunoSEQ multiplex PCR; TCRdb stores just in-frame clones and leaves some out. This table has almost 200,000 clones, roughly 85% appearing once. The sequencing input was PBMCs. The receptors stem from a young woman in good health and CMV-seropositive.

This rearrangement joins TRBV27 to TRBJ1-5; D not resolved. Trimming shortened V by 1 base and J by 1 base, and 8 bases separated the two germline ends. Germline values: CDR1 MNHEY, CDR2 SMNVEV (reference sequence). The CDR3 consists of 15 residues. CDR3 sequence (DNA): TGTGCCAGCAGTTTATTTTCCCGGAGCAATCAGCCCCAGCATTTT. It codes for CASSLFSRSNQPQHF.

The chain joins TRBV18 to TRBJ1-2; a possible D gene is TRBD1 (5 bases). Trimming stripped 0 bases from V and 4 bases from J, with 6 bases between. The CDR3 sequence is 13 residues long. CDR1 and CDR2 (germline): KGHSH, LQKENI. The CDR3 coding sequence is TGTGCCAGCTCACCACCCACAGGCTATGGCTACACCTTC. This encodes CASSPPTGYGYTF.

Comment on this clone: The same CDR3 also results from other DNA sequences found in this sample. The V call is TRBV27, the J call TRBJ2-7; D ambiguous. This CDR3 is built from 13 residues. Trimming cost V 3 bases and J 0 bases, with 6 bases left between them. Germline V gene data show CDR1 as MNHEY and CDR2 as SMNVEV (reference sequence). CDR3 DNA: TGTGCCAGCAGTTTCGGCGGCTCCTACGAGCAGTACTTC. Its protein is CASSFGGSYEQYF.

This clone showed up just a few times. The V gene is TRBV11-2, the J gene TRBJ1-1; TRBD1 matches 7 bases. Germline values: CDR1 SGHAT, CDR2 FQNNGV. CDR3 length equals 15 residues. With 5 bases clipped from V and 1 base from J, the junction kept 7 bases outside the gene matches. The CDR3 DNA reads as TGTGCCAGCAGCCCGCGCCGACAGGGGAACACTGAAGCTTTCTTT. This encodes CASSPRRQGNTEAFF.

This clone was counted a few times. This rearrangement joins TRBV6-5 to TRBJ2-7; D is possibly TRBD2 (6 bases). The CDR3 runs 15 residues. Trimming took off 6 bases at V and 2 bases at J, with 17 bases between the two ends. Looked up from germline, CDR1 is MNHEY and CDR2 is SVGAGI. DNA for the CDR3: TGTGCCAGCAGCCCTTTCGAGGGACTCACCTACGAGCAGTACTTC. It encodes CASSPFEGLTYEQYF.

The table lists this clone with a count of one. V and J are TRBV5-1 and TRBJ2-2; 8 bases are a match to TRBD2. V was pared by 4 bases and J by 1 base, with 3 bases of the junction left unmatched. Germline V lookup: CDR1 SGHRS, CDR2 YFSETQ. This CDR3 has 15 residues. As DNA, the CDR3 is TGCGCCAGCAGCCGGCTAGCGGGGAACACCGGGGAGCTGTTTTTT. As protein: CASSRLAGNTGELFF.

The gene calls are TRBV19 and TRBJ2-7; tentative D call: TRBD2 (6 bases). This CDR3 has 12 amino acids. Germline loops: CDR1 LNHDA, CDR2 SQIVND (reference sequence). V dropped 4 bases and J dropped 5 bases, with 9 bases sitting between them. The CDR3 loop is CASSRGVHEQYF. The CDR3, as DNA: TGTGCCAGTAGTAGGGGGGTGCACGAGCAGTACTTC. Drawing the rest from reference TRBV19 and TRBJ2-7, the complete variable domain is DGGITQSPKYLFRKEGQNVTLSCEQNLNHDAMYWYRQDPGQGLRLIYYSQIVNDFQKGDIAEGYSVSREKKESFPLTVTSAQKNPTAFYLCASSRGVHEQYFGPGTRLTVT.

V is TRBV15 and J is TRBJ1-5; 7 nucleotides line up with TRBD1. CDR1 LNHNV and CDR2 YYDKDF come from the germline V gene (reference sequence). V shed 3 bases and J 1 base; nucleotides not matched to a gene: 3. The CDR3 has 15 amino acids. Written as DNA, the CDR3 is TGTGCCACCAGCAGGCAGGACAGGAGCAATCAGCCCCAGCATTTT. It codes for CATSRQDRSNQPQHF.

The V call is TRBV12-5, the J call TRBJ2-3; D gene ambiguous. CDR1 and CDR2 from the germline V gene are LGHNT and FRNRAP. Trimming shortened V by 4 bases and J by 2 bases, and 10 bases separated the two germline ends. The CDR3 is 14 residues long. CDR3 region: CASGYRRTTDTQYF. The CDR3 nucleotides read TGTGCTAGTGGTTATAGGAGAACCACAGATACGCAGTATTTT.

This chain joins TRBV7-9 and TRBJ2-1; perhaps TRBD2 as D (6 bases). V lost 5 bases and J lost 0, with 14 bases in between. Germline-derived CDR1 and CDR2 are SEHNR and FQNEAQ (reference sequence). The CDR3 consists of 16 residues. This CDR3 is CASSNERASSYNEQFF. CDR3 nucleotide sequence: TGTGCCAGCAGCAACGAGCGGGCCAGCTCCTACAATGAGCAGTTCTTC.